The T cell receptor beta chain under discussion was sequenced for a study of human T cells and chemical hapten exposure listed by TCRdb under 2021. About the full investigation: For sensitization, 2% DPC in acetone was applied to a roughly 2 cm by roughly 2 cm area of upper inner arm skin. For TCR sequencing, blood came from 25 to 30 alopecia patients at anywhere from one to four time points (pre-sensitization, 2, 6 and 24 weeks). Libraries were pooled for sequencing, and variation in per-sample TCR yields was attributed mainly to small differences in library volumes within the pool. Patients additionally received weekly therapeutic DPC doses to the scalp throughout the approximately 25-week study period. Blood was sampled from patients pre-sensitization (week 0) and at 2, 6 and about 24 weeks after DPC sensitization. Patch testing was done on the upper back using Finn chambers containing 0.01% DPC, and results were scored after 6 days according to International Contact Dermatitis Research Group standards. In alopecia patients, the study followed how the peripheral blood TCR repertoire changed in vivo over primary and secondary sensitization to diphenylcyclopropenone (DPC), a hapten. The patient cohort, mostly female, included alopecia areata with under or over 50% scalp involvement, alopecia totalis and alopecia universalis. General conclusions and limits of the study: DPC sensitization did not change how many TCRs were above 1 in 1000 frequency, and no evidence was found of alterations in global repertoire structure. After repeated subsampling, the strength of the expansion versus patch-test correlation and the threshold at which it became significant changed. All patients had alopecia, a presumed autoimmune disease, so their immune response might differ from that of healthy individuals. Patch test score was positively correlated with the number of PT1 expanded TCRs, with significance at thresholds 8, 16 and 32 but not at 4. Significantly more large CDR3 similarity clusters were formed by expanded TCRs than by pre-sensitization or healthy control sets, consistent with antigen-driven responses.

The time point label, as the study defines it: patch test 1, 2 weeks after DPC sensitization. Interpreted using the paper, the treatment or condition label stands for: therapeutic diphenylcyclopropenone sensitization with weekly scalp DPC. At every patch-test visit, the blood draw took place before the patch test was put on. To be eligible, patients had to be aged 18 to 70, diagnosed with alopecia and judged suitable for DPC therapy, while pregnant patients were excluded. Total RNA was isolated from unfractionated whole blood collected in Tempus Blood RNA tubes. This clonotype was observed many times. Its antigen specificity is not known. The record has no base qualities; no much larger clone is one base away. The library came from RACE. This sample was sequenced with a NextSeq 500. Library preparation attached unique molecular identifiers to individual cDNA molecules for quantitative, reproducible TCR counting. For every blood RNA sample, sequencing covered both the TCR alpha and TCR beta chains. Per the original workflow: Samples had a median of roughly 91,000 TCRs, with a range from about 23,224 to 750,000. V, J and CDR3 annotation of the TCR reads was performed with the Decombinator software suite. To make PS versus PT1 abundance plots, every sample was subsampled to the same number of TCRs (28,000). TCRs were defined as expanded if absent before sensitization and observed at least eight times at the 2-week time point. Using fastp trimming at Q25 and MiXCR clonotype assembly, TCRdb reanalyzed the public sequencing data and kept in-frame beta chains. Rows are combined by CDR3 protein, so each entry shows the most common genes and DNA. These V and J calls are TCRdb output, not the study's own analysis. The table for this sample lists a few hundred thousand distinct CDR3 sequences; approximately 4.4% of them were counted only once. The top ten clones comprise under 2.5% of the sample.

CDR1 and CDR2, per the germline V gene (reference sequence), are LNHDA and SQIVND. From cysteine to phenylalanine, the CDR3 is 14 amino acids long. Only the CDR3 DNA is retained, 42 bases long and in frame from the first base. Trimming at the junction amounts to 3 bases on V and 7 bases on J, and the germline ends lie 13 bases apart. The receptor was isolated from a woman between 45 and 65 years old with alopecia areata. Some clones in this sample may be carry-over from other donors' samples. The sample was whole blood, taken in connection with sensitization to the hapten diphenylcyclopropenone (DPC). The rearranged segments are TRBV19 and TRBJ2-1; the D gene is perhaps TRBD1, from 6 matching bases. The sequenced DNA is TGTGCCAGTAGTATGGGCAGGGGTGGAAATGAGCAGTTCTTC. Its protein is CASSMGRGGNEQFF.